Listed below are T cell receptor beta chains from one sample, sequenced in a study of CD8 T cells in ankylosing spondylitis. TCRdb re-called the 5' RACE reads with MiXCR, one entry per CDR3 protein. The sample lists 330,000 or so distinct CDR3 sequences, 6.5% to 10% seen once, with less than 15% in the top ten. The sequenced sample was blood, either unsorted or a sorted T cell fraction (not recorded which). The receptors were sampled from a male donor with ankylosing spondylitis. The CDR3 runs from the conserved cysteine through the conserved F or W. A D gene is named only where the DNA matches it firmly. Only part of the rows carry a size: once, few, many, or a class if the clone is expanded.

>TRBV9|few|TRBD2|TRBJ2-3
CASSARTSGTSTDTQYF
TGTGCCAGCAGCGCCCGGACTAGCGGGACTAGCACAGATACGCAGTATTTT
>TRBV5-1|.|.|TRBJ2-2
CASSLAPSGVNTGELFF
TGCGCCAGCAGCTTGGCCCCGTCGGGAGTAAACACCGGGGAGCTGTTTTTT
>TRBV6-1|.|TRBD2|TRBJ2-3
CASTKTGGDTDTQYF
TGTGCCAGCACCAAAACGGGGGGGGACACAGATACGCAGTATTTT
>TRBV7-3|many|.|TRBJ2-2
CASSYGAANTGELFF
TGTGCCAGCAGCTATGGGGCAGCAAACACCGGGGAGCTGTTTTTT
>TRBV11-1|many|.|TRBJ1-6
CASSEVGDSPLHF
TGTGCCAGCAGCGAAGTCGGGGATTCACCCCTCCACTTT
>TRBV5-1|few|.|TRBJ2-1
CASSPDGWRDVEFF
TGCGCCAGCAGCCCCGACGGATGGCGGGACGTCGAGTTCTTC
>TRBV24-1|many|TRBD2|TRBJ2-1
CATHSPTGVITSGGNNEQFF
TGTGCCACCCACTCCCCGACAGGGGTTATTACTAGCGGGGGGAACAATGAGCAGTTCTTC
>TRBV5-1|many|.|TRBJ2-1
CASSMGPNNEQFF
TGCGCCAGCAGCATGGGACCGAACAATGAGCAGTTCTTC
>TRBV5-1|few|.|TRBJ2-5
CASSLLEETQYF
TGCGCCAGCAGCTTGTTGGAAGAGACCCAGTACTTC
>TRBV18|.|.|TRBJ1-2
CASSPPVSDSGYTF
TGTGCCAGCTCACCCCCGGTTTCGGATAGTGGCTACACCTTC
>TRBV20-1|.|TRBD2|TRBJ2-5
CSVGTSGMETQYF
TGCAGTGTCGGGACTAGCGGGATGGAGACCCAGTACTTC
>TRBV11-2|once|TRBD2|TRBJ2-3
CASSWTSAQGDTQYF
TGTGCCAGCAGTTGGACTAGCGCCCAGGGGGATACGCAGTATTTT
>TRBV20-1|.|TRBD2|TRBJ2-3
CSTERESTTDTQYF
TGCAGTACCGAGCGGGAGTCGACCACAGATACGCAGTATTTT
>TRBV7-9|many|TRBD2|TRBJ2-1
CASSQGLAGTRGEQFF
TGTGCCAGCAGCCAGGGACTAGCGGGGACTCGTGGTGAGCAGTTCTTC
>TRBV13|.|TRBD1|TRBJ1-3
CASSQDRAGDTIYF
TGTGCCAGCAGCCAGGACAGGGCTGGAGACACCATATATTTT
>TRBV7-9|few|.|TRBJ1-4
CASSVSNYNEKLFF
TGTGCCAGCAGCGTATCAAACTACAATGAAAAACTGTTTTTT
>TRBV9|few|.|TRBJ2-3
CASSALAVGTDTQYF
TGTGCCAGCAGCGCCTTGGCGGTCGGGACAGATACGCAGTATTTT
>TRBV6-1|few|TRBD2|TRBJ2-3
CASSEPSGRRSDTQYF
TGTGCCAGCAGTGAACCCAGCGGGAGGCGATCAGATACGCAGTATTTT
>TRBV10-3|many|TRBD1|TRBJ2-1
CAITLTGGGEQFF
TGTGCCATCACCCTGACAGGGGGAGGAGAGCAGTTCTTC
>TRBV27|few|.|TRBJ2-5
CASSLAGRQETQYF
TGTGCCAGCAGTTTAGCAGGCCGCCAAGAGACCCAGTACTTC
>TRBV7-8|many|.|TRBJ1-1
CASSRTPMNTEAFF
TGTGCCAGCAGCCGGACTCCGATGAACACTGAAGCTTTCTTT
>TRBV11-2|few|TRBD2|TRBJ2-1
CASSLNPQRGSGEQFF
TGTGCCAGCAGCTTAAACCCCCAGCGGGGTAGCGGGGAGCAGTTCTTC
>TRBV5-1|few|.|TRBJ2-1
CASSFGSGRSYNEQFF
TGCGCCAGCAGCTTTGGGAGCGGGCGGTCCTACAATGAGCAGTTCTTC
>TRBV20-1|.|TRBD1|TRBJ1-1
CSARDGGPGQGRGAFF
TGCAGTGCTAGAGATGGAGGGCCGGGACAGGGTCGAGGAGCTTTCTTT
>TRBV5-6|few|TRBD1|TRBJ2-7
CASSLTGGSGVGYEQYF
TGTGCCAGCAGCTTGACAGGGGGATCGGGAGTTGGGTACGAGCAGTACTTC
>TRBV5-1|few|TRBD1|TRBJ2-5
CASSLGGQAVQETQYF
TGCGCCAGCAGCTTGGGGGGACAGGCGGTACAAGAGACCCAGTACTTC
>TRBV29-1|few|TRBD1|TRBJ2-1
CSGEDRGSYNEQFF
TGCAGCGGAGAGGACAGGGGGTCATACAATGAGCAGTTCTTC
>TRBV29-1|.|.|TRBJ2-5
CSVESGSGSRETQYF
TGCAGCGTTGAATCCGGAAGTGGGAGTCGGGAGACCCAGTACTTC
>TRBV7-2|few|.|TRBJ1-2
CASSLGFGGGYTF
TGTGCCAGCAGCTTAGGATTCGGGGGTGGCTACACCTTC
>TRBV18|few|.|TRBJ1-4
CASSPREKLFF
TGTGCCAGCTCACCCAGAGAAAAACTGTTTTTT
>TRBV10-3|.|.|TRBJ1-6
CAISDGARNSALHF
TGTGCCATCAGTGATGGGGCCCGGAATTCGGCCCTCCACTTT
>TRBV6-2/TRBV6-3|few|TRBD1|TRBJ2-3
CASSSPTGAVDTQYF
TGTGCCAGCAGTTCCCCGACAGGGGCGGTAGATACGCAGTATTTT
>TRBV12-3/TRBV12-4|many|TRBD1|TRBJ1-5
CASSFGTGGQPQHF
TGTGCCAGCAGTTTTGGGACAGGGGGGCAGCCCCAGCATTTT
>TRBV6-2/TRBV6-3|few|.|TRBJ1-1
CASSEDSTETEAFF
TGTGCCAGCAGCGAGGACAGTACAGAGACTGAAGCTTTCTTT
>TRBV20-1|.|.|TRBJ1-6
CSADLHSSYNSPLHF
TGCAGTGCCGACCTCCATAGCTCCTATAATTCACCCCTCCACTTT
>TRBV4-3|few|TRBD2|TRBJ2-1
CASSQGGGLGLASYNEQFF
TGCGCCAGCAGCCAAGGGGGGGGCCTAGGACTAGCGTCTTACAATGAGCAGTTCTTC
>TRBV20-1|many|TRBD1|TRBJ2-7
CSAIPGQHYEQYF
TGCAGTGCCATACCGGGACAGCACTACGAGCAGTACTTC
>TRBV5-1|.|.|TRBJ2-1
CASSGPGTGYNEQFF
TGCGCCAGCAGCGGGCCCGGGACTGGCTACAATGAGCAGTTCTTC
>TRBV5-1|many|TRBD2|TRBJ2-3
CASTSSGPSDTQYF
TGCGCCAGCACCTCTAGCGGGCCTAGCGATACGCAGTATTTT
>TRBV6-1|few|.|TRBJ2-1
CASVWTAGRDGSTYNEQFF
TGTGCCAGCGTCTGGACGGCGGGAAGAGACGGTTCAACCTACAATGAGCAGTTCTTC
>TRBV6-2/TRBV6-3|.|TRBD2|TRBJ2-1
CASSKLADNEQFF
TGTGCCAGCAGTAAACTAGCGGACAATGAGCAGTTCTTC
>TRBV10-3|.|.|TRBJ1-3
CAIHDPASGNTIYF
TGTGCCATCCACGATCCGGCTTCTGGAAACACCATATATTTT
>TRBV28|few|.|TRBJ2-5
CASSPPALKTQYF
TGTGCCAGCAGTCCCCCGGCACTCAAGACCCAGTACTTC
>TRBV5-1|.|TRBD1|TRBJ1-2
CASSKGTGNYGYTF
TGCGCCAGCAGCAAGGGGACAGGAAACTATGGCTACACCTTC
>TRBV7-6|.|.|TRBJ2-2
CASSLMGARTGELFF
TGTGCCAGCAGCTTAATGGGGGCGAGGACCGGGGAGCTGTTTTTT
>TRBV5-1|few|TRBD2|TRBJ2-7
CASSLLAGETYEQYF
TGCGCCAGCAGCCTACTAGCGGGAGAAACCTACGAGCAGTACTTC
>TRBV2|.|TRBD2|TRBJ2-1
CASSGSGRGIEQFF
TGTGCCAGCAGTGGTAGCGGGAGGGGGATAGAGCAGTTCTTC
>TRBV7-9|few|.|TRBJ1-1
CASSAEGFTEAFF
TGTGCCAGCAGCGCCGAGGGATTTACTGAAGCTTTCTTT
>TRBV28|.|.|TRBJ2-2
CASRDPGRTGELFF
TGTGCCAGCCGGGACCCGGGGCGCACCGGGGAGCTGTTTTTT